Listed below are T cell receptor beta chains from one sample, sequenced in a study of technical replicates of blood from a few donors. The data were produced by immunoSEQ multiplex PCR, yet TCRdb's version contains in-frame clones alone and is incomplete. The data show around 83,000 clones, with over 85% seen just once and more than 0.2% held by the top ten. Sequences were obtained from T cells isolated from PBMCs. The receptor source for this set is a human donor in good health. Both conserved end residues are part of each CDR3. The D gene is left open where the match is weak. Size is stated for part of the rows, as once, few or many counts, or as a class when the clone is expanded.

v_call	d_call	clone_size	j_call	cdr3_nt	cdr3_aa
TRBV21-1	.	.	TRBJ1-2	TGTGCCAGCAGCAAAAGGACAGGGAGCTATGGCTACACCTTC	CASSKRTGSYGYTF
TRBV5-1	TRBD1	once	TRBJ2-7	TGCGCCAGCACCCCGTGGGGGACAGGGAATTTCGAGCAGTACTTC	CASTPWGTGNFEQYF
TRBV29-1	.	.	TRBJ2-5	TGCAGCGACAACTCCGCAGGGACCCAGTACTTC	CSDNSAGTQYF
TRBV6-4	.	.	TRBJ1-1	TGTGCCAGCAGTTCGGGTGGCACTGAAGCTTTCTTT	CASSSGGTEAFF
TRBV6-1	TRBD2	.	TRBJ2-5	TGTGCCAGCAGTGACGGGGGGGCCTCAGGGGAGACCCAGTACTTC	CASSDGGASGETQYF
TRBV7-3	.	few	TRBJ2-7	TGTGCCAGCAGATCAAAGGCAGGGTGGTACGAGCAGTACTTC	CASRSKAGWYEQYF
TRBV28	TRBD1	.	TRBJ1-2	TGTGCCAGCAGTTTCCTAGGACAGGGAACCTTC	CASSFLGQGTF
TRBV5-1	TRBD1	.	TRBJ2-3	TGCGCCAGCTCGGGACAGGGGGTAGGGGATACGCAGTATTTT	CASSGQGVGDTQYF
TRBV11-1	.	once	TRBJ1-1	TGTGCCAGCAGCTTACAGGGGTGGGAAACTGAAGCTTTCTTT	CASSLQGWETEAFF
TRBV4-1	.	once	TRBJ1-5	TGCGCCAGCAGCCAAGATCAGGGCCACGGGCAGCCCCAGCATTTT	CASSQDQGHGQPQHF
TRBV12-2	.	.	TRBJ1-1	TGTGCAAGTCGAAGAGGCAGAAAAGCTTTCTTT	CASRRGRKAFF
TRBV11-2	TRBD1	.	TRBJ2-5	TGTGCCAGCAGCCCGGGACAGGGTGAGACCCAGTACTTC	CASSPGQGETQYF
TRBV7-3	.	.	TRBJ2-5	TGTGCCAGCAGCTTGGCCGGGACTGACGTAGGGGAGACCCAGTACTTC	CASSLAGTDVGETQYF
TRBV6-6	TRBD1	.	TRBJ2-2	TGTGCCAGCAGTTACGTGGGGACAGGGCCCGGGGAGCTGTTTTTT	CASSYVGTGPGELFF
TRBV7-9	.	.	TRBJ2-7	TGTGCCAGCAGCTTAGGGGTGGTTGGGGGCCGGGACTACGAGCAGTACTTC	CASSLGVVGGRDYEQYF
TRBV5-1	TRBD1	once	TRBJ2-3	TGCGCCAGCAGCCCAAGACAGGGGAACACAGATACGCAGTATTTT	CASSPRQGNTDTQYF
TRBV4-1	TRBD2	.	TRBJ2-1	TGCGCCAGCAGCCAAGGCCCCCGACTAGCGGGAGGAGGCAATGAGCAGTTCTTC	CASSQGPRLAGGGNEQFF
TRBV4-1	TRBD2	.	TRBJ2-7	TGCGCCAGCAGCCAGGTTCGGGGGGGAAGCAGCTCCTACGAGCAGTACTTC	CASSQVRGGSSSYEQYF
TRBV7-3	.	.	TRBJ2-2	TGTGCCAGCAGCTTAATGTACGGGGAGCTGTTTTTT	CASSLMYGELFF
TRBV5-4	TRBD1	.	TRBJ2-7	TGTGCCAGCAGCGCCGGGACAGGGGGCCCCTACGAGCAGTACTTC	CASSAGTGGPYEQYF
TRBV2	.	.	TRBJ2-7	TGTGCCGGCCTTGTAGGAGGGTACGAGCAGTACTTC	CAGLVGGYEQYF
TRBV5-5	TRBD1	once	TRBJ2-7	TGTGCCAGCAGCTCGGGACAGGGGCTTGACGAGCAGTACTTC	CASSSGQGLDEQYF
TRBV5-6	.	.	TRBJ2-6	TGTGCCAGCAGCCGTCTCCAGGGAGGTGGGGCCAACGTCCTGACTTTC	CASSRLQGGGANVLTF
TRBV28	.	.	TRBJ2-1	TGTGCCAGCAGTTTCCGTGGAGGGAGAGGGTCCTACAATGAGCAGTTCTTC	CASSFRGGRGSYNEQFF
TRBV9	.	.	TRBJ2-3	TGTGCCAGCAGCGAACAGGGTATCGGCACAGATACGCAGTATTTT	CASSEQGIGTDTQYF
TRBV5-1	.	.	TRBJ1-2	TGCGCCAGCAGCCCCGACGGGGAGGCTGACTATGGCTACACCTTC	CASSPDGEADYGYTF
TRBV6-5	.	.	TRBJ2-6	TGTGCCAGCAGTTACCACGGGGAAGGGGCCAACGTCCTGACTTTC	CASSYHGEGANVLTF
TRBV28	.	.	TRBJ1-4	TGTGCCAGCAGTTCCCGACAGATTGCAACTAATGAAAAACTGTTTTTT	CASSSRQIATNEKLFF
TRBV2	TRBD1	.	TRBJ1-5	TGTGCCAGCAGTGAAGTGGGGACAGGGTTTGGTCAGCCCCAGCATTTT	CASSEVGTGFGQPQHF
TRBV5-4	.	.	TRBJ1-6	TGTGCCAGCAGCTTATTCACAGACCCTAATTCACCCCTCCACTTT	CASSLFTDPNSPLHF
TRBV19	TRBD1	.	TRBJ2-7	TGTGCCAGTAGTGTACAGGGGAATCCCTACGAGCAGTACTTC	CASSVQGNPYEQYF
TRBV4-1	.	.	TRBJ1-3	TGCGCCAGCAGCCCCGACAGCGTCCGGGGAAACACCATATATTTT	CASSPDSVRGNTIYF
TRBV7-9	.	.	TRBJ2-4	TGTGCCAGCAGTGACTCGTTTTTAAGAAACATTCAGTACTTC	CASSDSFLRNIQYF
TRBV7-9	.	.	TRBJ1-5	TGTGCCAGCAGCTTAGGGTTCCAGGGTGTTAGCAATCAGCCCCAGCATTTT	CASSLGFQGVSNQPQHF
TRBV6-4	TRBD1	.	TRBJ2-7	TGTGCCAGCAGAGAGGACAGGGACGACAACGAGCAGTACTTC	CASREDRDDNEQYF
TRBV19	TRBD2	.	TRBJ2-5	TGTGCCAGTAAATTAGCGGGGGGGCTCGTTCAAGAGACCCAGTACTTC	CASKLAGGLVQETQYF
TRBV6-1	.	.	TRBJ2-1	TGTGCCAGCAGTGAAGCTTCTAGCCTCAAGTACAATGAGCAGTTCTTC	CASSEASSLKYNEQFF
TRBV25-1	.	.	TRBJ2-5	TGTGCCGCAAAGGCTAGCGCCATTACCCACTTC	CAAKASAITHF
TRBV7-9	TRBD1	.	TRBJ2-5	TGTGCCAGCAGCAGGGGGCAGATGGAGACCCAGTACTTC	CASSRGQMETQYF
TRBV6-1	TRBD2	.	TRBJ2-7	TGTGCCAGCAGTGATAAAGGACTAGCGATCTCCTACGAGCAGTACTTC	CASSDKGLAISYEQYF
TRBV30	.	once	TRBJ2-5	TGTGCCTGGACTACAGGAGCGCAAGAGACCCAGTACTTC	CAWTTGAQETQYF
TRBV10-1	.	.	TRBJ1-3	TGCGCCAGCAGTGAGCAGGTCTCTGGAAACACCATATATTTT	CASSEQVSGNTIYF